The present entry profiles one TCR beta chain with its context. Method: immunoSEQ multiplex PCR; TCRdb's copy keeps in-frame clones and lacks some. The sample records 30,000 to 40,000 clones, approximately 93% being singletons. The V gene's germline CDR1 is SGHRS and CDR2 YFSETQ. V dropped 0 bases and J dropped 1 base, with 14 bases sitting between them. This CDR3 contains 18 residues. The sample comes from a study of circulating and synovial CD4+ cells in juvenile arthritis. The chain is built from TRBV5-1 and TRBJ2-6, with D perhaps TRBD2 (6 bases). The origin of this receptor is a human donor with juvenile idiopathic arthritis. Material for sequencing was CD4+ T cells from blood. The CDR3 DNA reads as TGCGCCAGCAGCTTGGACCCGGGGGTGGTATCTGGGGCCAACGTCCTGACTTTC. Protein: CASSLDPGVVSGANVLTF.